Each of the 21 T cell receptor beta chains below was sequenced from the same sample in a study of Ad26.COV2.S vaccination and SARS-CoV-2 variants. Sequencing was performed with immunoSEQ multiplex PCR; in TCRdb, only in-frame clones are kept and a portion is missing. This sample yields about 350,000 clones, of which about 85% are seen a single time; around 5.8% belongs to the top ten. Noted treatment: approximately 18 received Ad26.COV2.S at low or high dose, single or two shots; 5 received placebo; per-sample allocation not given. Sample collection was performed on day 63 after the first vaccine or placebo injection. Sequencing used peripheral blood, obtained in a trial of Ad26.COV2.S vaccine versus placebo. The source is a person between 18 and 65 years old who received the Ad26.COV2.S COVID-19 vaccine or a placebo.

This rearrangement joins TRBV3-1 (or the pseudogene TRBV3-2) to TRBJ2-4, with D unresolved. V was cut by 4 bases and J by 6 bases, with 13 bases left in between. Germline values: CDR1 LGHDT, CDR2 YNNKEL (reference sequence). This CDR3 region has 14 residues. Written as DNA, the CDR3 is TGTGCCAGCAGCCCCGATCGGACGGGAAACATTCAGTACTTC. The encoded protein is CASSPDRTGNIQYF.

J is TRBJ1-2 and V is TRBV5-8; D unclear. The germline V gene has CDR1 SGHTS and CDR2 YDEGEE. The CDR3 has 13 amino acids. With 1 base removed from V and 0 bases from J, the gap between germline ends came to 4 bases. The CDR3 DNA reads as TGTGCCAGCAGCTTGCAACCTAACTATGGCTACACCTTC. Protein sequence: CASSLQPNYGYTF.

The chain uses TRBV7-9 and TRBJ1-1; 9 bases line up with TRBD1. With V trimmed by 4 bases and J by 10 bases, 16 bases remained unmatched. Germline values: CDR1 SEHNR, CDR2 FQNEAQ (reference sequence). The CDR3 runs 16 residues. The CDR3 coding sequence is TGTGCCAGCAGCTCAACCGGGACAGGGTATGGTTCCCGAGCTTTCTTT. This sequence encodes CASSSTGTGYGSRAFF.

The chain is built from TRBV12-5 and TRBJ2-3; D assignment may be TRBD1 or TRBD2 (5 bases each). This CDR3 comprises 13 residues. V was clipped by 3 bases and J by 4 bases, with 8 bases between them. CDR1 and CDR2 from the germline V gene are LGHNT and FRNRAP. The CDR3 here is CASGFGTADTQYF. The CDR3 DNA reads as TGTGCTAGTGGTTTCGGGACCGCAGATACGCAGTATTTT.

The chain uses TRBV14 and TRBJ1-1, with TRBD1 matching over 10 bases. This CDR3 is built from 16 residues. The V segment lost 2 bases and the J segment 7 bases; nucleotides outside the gene matches: 10. Per germline, CDR1 SGHDN and CDR2 FVKESK. This CDR3 is CASSQRMTGGANEAFF. CDR3 nucleotide sequence: TGTGCCAGCAGCCAACGAATGACAGGGGGCGCGAATGAAGCTTTCTTT.

This clone was counted between two and nine times. The chain has TRBV5-4 and TRBJ2-3; unclear D gene. V was trimmed by 4 bases and J by 2 bases, leaving 5 bases between them. Germline V CDR1 and CDR2: SGHNT, YYREEE (reference sequence). The CDR3 length is 12 residues. The CDR3 DNA sequence: TGTGCCAGCAGCCCGAACACAGATACGCAGTATTTT. Translated, it gives CASSPNTDTQYF.

V is TRBV4-2 and J is TRBJ1-4; D remains ambiguous. V was pared by 1 base and J by 5 bases, with 2 bases between. Germline CDR1 LGHNA, CDR2 YNFKEQ. The CDR3 spans 12 residues. The CDR3 sequence is CASSQGNEKLFF. The CDR3 coding sequence is TGTGCCAGCAGCCAAGGAAATGAAAAACTGTTTTTT.

The chain couples TRBV27 to TRBJ1-6; D not resolved. The ends were cut back, 7 bases at V and 0 bases at J, with 7 bases in the middle. The CDR3 extends over 14 amino acids. In germline, CDR1 is MNHEY, CDR2 SMNVEV (reference sequence). CDR3 nucleotide sequence: TGTGCCAGCACCCGGAGCTCCTATAATTCACCCCTCCACTTT. This translates into CASTRSSYNSPLHF.

DNA of the CDR3: TGTGCCTTCGGAGGGGCGGGTGAAAAACTGTTTTTT. As protein: CAFGGAGEKLFF. The chain is built from TRBV30 and TRBJ1-4; a possible D gene is TRBD1 (5 bases). The CDR3 covers 12 residues. Germline CDR1 GTSNPN, CDR2 SVGIG (reference sequence). V shed 7 bases and J shed 7 bases, with 13 bases lying between them.

The chain has TRBV7-9 and TRBJ1-4; a weak D match, TRBD1 (5 bases). Trimming took off 2 bases at V and 8 bases at J, with 18 bases between the two ends. CDR1 and CDR2 from the germline V gene are SEHNR and FQNEAQ (reference sequence). The CDR3 loop spans 16 amino acids. The CDR3 region has the DNA TGTGCCAGCAGCTTACCGTCAGGGAGCGGTGGGGAAAAACTGTTTTTT. Its protein is CASSLPSGSGGEKLFF.

J is TRBJ1-4 and V is TRBV7-9, with 8 bases that match TRBD1. Trimming cost V 5 bases and J 4 bases; bases outside gene matches: 6. Germline V gene data show CDR1 as SEHNR and CDR2 as FQNEAQ (reference sequence). The CDR3 runs 15 residues. As DNA, the CDR3 is TGTGCCAGCAGCACCGGACAGGGAGTTAATGAAAAACTGTTTTTT. Translating it yields CASSTGQGVNEKLFF.

The chain uses TRBV10-2 and TRBJ1-6; 9 bases are shared with TRBD1. V trimming: 2 bases; J trimming: 7 bases; junction bases outside the gene matches: 9. CDR3 size: 17 residues. Germline V CDR1 and CDR2: WSHSY, SAAADI. The CDR3, as DNA: TGCGCCAGCAGTGAGCGACGGCCGGGACAGGGAAATTCACCCCTCCACTTT. Residues: CASSERRPGQGNSPLHF.

The CDR3 DNA reads as TGTGCCAGCAGCCAAGATAGGGGGGGGAATGAAAAACTGTTTTTT. Protein: CASSQDRGGNEKLFF. The chain uses TRBV3-1 (or the pseudogene TRBV3-2) and TRBJ1-4; weak D call: TRBD1 (6 bases). Germline-derived CDR1 and CDR2 are LGHDT and YNNKEL (reference sequence). V dropped 0 bases and J dropped 5 bases, with 10 bases sitting between them. The CDR3 spans 15 residues.

The chain couples TRBV7-6 to TRBJ2-7; 7 bases match TRBD1. V was clipped by 1 base and J by 5 bases; unmatched bases: 2. The length of the CDR3 is 13 residues. Germline lookup yields CDR1 SGHVS and CDR2 FNYEAQ. CDR3 DNA sequence: TGTGCCAGCAGCTTAGACAGGGGCCACGAGCAGTACTTC. It codes for CASSLDRGHEQYF.

The chain recombines TRBV6-5 with TRBJ1-2; 8 positions match TRBD1. The CDR3 is 13 amino acids. With V trimmed by 5 bases and J by 4 bases, 3 bases remained unmatched. The germline gives CDR1 MNHEY, CDR2 SVGAGI. CDR3 bases: TGTGCCAGCAGTCCAGGGGGCAGCTATGGCTACACCTTC. This encodes CASSPGGSYGYTF.

The chain carries TRBV28 and TRBJ2-2; 9 positions agree with TRBD2. The CDR3 is 17 residues long. Trimming at V came to 3 bases and at J to 0 bases, leaving 5 bases not matched to a gene. Looked up from germline, CDR1 is MDHEN and CDR2 is SYDVKM. In DNA form, the CDR3 reads TGTGCCAGCAGTTTCCCGACTAGCGGTACGAACACCGGGGAGCTGTTTTTT. It codes for CASSFPTSGTNTGELFF.

This clone was recorded once. The rearrangement joins TRBV7-2 to TRBJ1-4; D gene unclear. The CDR3 is 15 residues long. Trimming pared 2 bases from V and 4 bases from J, leaving 11 bases between. CDR1 is SGHTA, CDR2 FQGNSA, per germline. CDR3 amino acids: CASSLRVSGNEKLFF. The CDR3 region has the DNA TGTGCCAGCAGCTTAAGGGTCTCGGGTAATGAAAAACTGTTTTTT.

The V and J genes are TRBV6-5 and TRBJ2-3, with D tentatively TRBD2 (7 bases). V was pared by 6 bases and J by 2 bases, with 12 bases between. Germline CDR1 reads MNHEY; CDR2 reads SVGAGI. The CDR3 covers 14 residues. The CDR3 spells CASREGGSTDTQYF. The DNA of the CDR3 is TGTGCCAGCAGGGAGGGGGGGTCCACAGATACGCAGTATTTT.

The V and J genes are TRBV7-9 and TRBJ2-5, with no clear D. Germline V lookup: CDR1 SEHNR, CDR2 FQNEAQ (reference sequence). Trimming removed 0 bases at V and 2 bases at J, with 7 bases between. The CDR3 is 14 residues long. CDR3 bases: TGTGCCAGCAGCTTAGCGCATCGGCAAGAGACCCAGTACTTC. Its protein product is CASSLAHRQETQYF.

The chain carries TRBV6-5 and TRBJ1-2; tentative D call: TRBD1 (6 bases). The length of the CDR3 is 12 residues. CDR1 and CDR2 from the germline V gene are MNHEY and SVGAGI. The V gene lost 7 bases and the J gene lost 7 bases, with 13 bases spanning the gap. The CDR3 DNA reads as TGTGCCAGCACTCGAGCAGGGGCTGGCTACACCTTC. Its translation is CASTRAGAGYTF.

The rearrangement joins TRBV7-9 to TRBJ2-6, with 9 bases that match TRBD1. The germline V gene encodes CDR1 SEHNR and CDR2 FQNEAQ (reference sequence). CDR3 size: 19 residues. Trimming cost V 6 bases and J 1 base; bases outside gene matches: 13. CDR3 sequence: CASRRPRDRAPSGANVLTF. The CDR3 DNA follows: TGTGCCAGCAGACGACCCCGGGACAGGGCTCCTTCTGGGGCCAACGTCCTGACTTTC. The whole variable domain, remainder taken from reference TRBV7-9 and TRBJ2-6, is DTGVSQNPRHKITKRGQNVTFRCDPISEHNRLYWYRQTLGQGPEFLTYFQNEAQLEKSRLLSDRFSAERPKGSFSTLEIQRTEQGDSAMYLCASRRPRDRAPSGANVLTFGAGSRLTVL.